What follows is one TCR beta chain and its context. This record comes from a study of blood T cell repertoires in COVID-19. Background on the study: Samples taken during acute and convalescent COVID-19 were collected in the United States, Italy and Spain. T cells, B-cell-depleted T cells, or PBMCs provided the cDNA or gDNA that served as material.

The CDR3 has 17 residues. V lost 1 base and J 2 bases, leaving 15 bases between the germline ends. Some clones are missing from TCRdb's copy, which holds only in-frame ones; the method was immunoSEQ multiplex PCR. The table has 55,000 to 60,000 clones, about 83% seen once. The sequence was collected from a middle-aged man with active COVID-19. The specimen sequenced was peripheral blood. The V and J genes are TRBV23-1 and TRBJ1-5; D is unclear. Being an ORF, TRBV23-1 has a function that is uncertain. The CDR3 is CASSQLTALFGNQPQHF. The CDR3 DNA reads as TGCGCCAGCAGTCAATTGACTGCGCTGTTTGGCAATCAGCCCCAGCATTTT.